This entry concerns a single TCR beta chain. Its antigen remains unidentified. No base qualities exist here, and no much larger clone lies one base off it. Each collaborating institution followed its own protocols to collect whole blood in K2EDTA tubes. Collaborator samples were shipped for TCRbeta analysis as frozen whole blood, isolated PBMCs, or DNA extracted from either sample type. This sample was taken from a study of blood T cell repertoires in COVID-19 (dated by TCRdb to between 2020 and 2021). About the study as a whole: Samples from collaborators originated in the United States, Italy and Spain and spanned both the acute and convalescent phases of COVID-19. The repertoires were made available in a free public database intended to serve as a resource for research on the immune response to SARS-CoV-2. The prospective study material was composed of cDNA or gDNA derived from T cells, B-cell-depleted T cells, or PBMCs. Subjects who had been exposed to COVID-19, were actively infected with it, or had recovered from it provided the deeply sampled blood TCRbeta repertoires that made up the dataset. Samples were obtained from the ongoing ImmuneRACE study (first 160 participants) and from about 1,300 subjects provided by 6 global collaborators. Where available, HLA class I and class II types were obtained from metadata supplied by the sample provider rather than from assay-based typing. Nearly every sample came with metadata listing a de-identified subject ID, COVID-19 status, age in years and sex.

The research as a whole found: Clinical and demographic metadata were provided uncurated, with the amount varying by source and participant.

At the junction V is shortened by 1 base and J by 3 bases, with 7 bases in between. CDR1 and CDR2, per the germline V gene, are MGHRA and YSYEKL. Inclusive of the bounding cysteine and phenylalanine, the CDR3 is 13 residues long. The entry retains the CDR3 DNA only, 39 bases that are in frame from base 1. TCRbeta CDR3 regions were amplified from genomic DNA using the immunoSEQ Assay, a bias-controlled multiplex PCR. For the original study's pipeline: Within the assay, amplification of reference gene primers was used to estimate how many nucleated cells each sample contained. Sequence reads were collapsed and filtered to measure the absolute abundance of every unique TCRbeta CDR3 rearrangement. Productive Simpson clonality was computed per sample as the square root of Simpson's diversity index over productive rearrangements. The source is immuneACCESS, and TCRdb retained only in-frame sequences with V and J called. Part of the clones is not carried over; for the studies checked, unresolved V genes explain less than half of this, and the remainder is unexplained. That table gives V, J and clone size, and the DNA gave D and trimming. The sample table shows about 36,000 clones, and approximately 78% are seen once. The ten largest clones represent 33% of the sample.

The receptor's source is a man aged 60 to 69 with acute or convalescent COVID-19. The chain is assembled from TRBV4-1 and TRBJ2-7; the D gene assignment is ambiguous. The sample consisted of peripheral blood. CDR3 protein: CASSQVGGYEQYF. The DNA is TGCGCCAGCAGCCAAGTAGGCGGCTACGAGCAGTACTTC.